Below, one TCR beta chain is given with its context. Its target is not known. The V end was cut by 6 bases, the J end by 2 bases, with 5 bases between. Germline-derived CDR1 and CDR2 are MNHEY and SVGEGT. The CDR3 covers 12 residues. This entry comes from a study of T cell repertoires in cytomegalovirus infection. Whole-study context: Recently identified HLA-C-restricted and well-studied HLA-B-restricted CMV epitopes were used. CMV infection together with matching HLA type was indicated by public TCR beta signatures.

Overall study results and limits: CMV-specific HLA-C-restricted TCR beta clonotypes dominated the ex vivo response. CMV carriers with the relevant HLA were identified by cumulative public TCR beta family frequency.

TCRdb itself ran the reads through MiXCR, one entry per CDR3 protein. Of about 78,000 distinct CDR3 sequences listed, 35% to 50% are singletons. The source material was CD8+ T cells from cultured PBMCs, sampled from culture after CMV antigen stimulation. The clonotype was recovered from a human donor in good health (CMV status not recorded). Some clones in this sample may be carry-over from other donors' samples. The J gene is TRBJ2-1, the V gene TRBV6-2 or TRBV6-3; D is unclear. Here the CDR3 DNA reads TGTGCCAGCAGCCTAGCCTACAATGAGCAGTTCTTC. Residues: CASSLAYNEQFF.